These 19 T cell receptor beta chains were all obtained from the same sample, sequenced in a study of human T cells and chemical hapten exposure. Time point noted: pre-sensitization, week 0. The sample's treatment: therapeutic diphenylcyclopropenone sensitization with weekly scalp DPC. TCRdb re-called the RACE reads with MiXCR, one entry per CDR3 protein. The table has roughly 90,000 distinct CDR3 sequences, roughly 9.1% seen once; the top ten hold 3.6%. This specimen was whole blood, taken in connection with sensitization to the hapten diphenylcyclopropenone (DPC). The source of these receptors is a woman between 40 and 50 years old with alopecia areata. Some clones in this sample may be carry-over from other donors' samples.

Many counts were recorded for this clonotype. CDR3 region: CSARKGAGDTEAFF. DNA of the CDR3: TGCAGTGCTAGAAAGGGGGCAGGTGACACTGAAGCTTTCTTT. This rearrangement joins TRBV20-1 to TRBJ1-1; 7 nucleotides line up with TRBD1. The CDR3 contains 14 residues. CDR1 and CDR2 (germline): DFQATT, SNEGSKA (reference sequence). Trimming took 2 bases from V and 3 from J; bases not matched to a gene: 6.

The chain recombines TRBV15 with TRBJ2-1, with 9 nucleotides matching TRBD2. The germline V gene has CDR1 LNHNV and CDR2 YYDKDF (reference sequence). Trimming took 3 bases from V and 6 from J; bases not matched to a gene: 3. CDR3 size: 14 residues. CDR3 in amino acids: CATSSRRGGNEQFF. Here the CDR3 DNA reads TGTGCCACCAGCAGTCGGCGGGGGGGCAATGAGCAGTTCTTC.

This clonotype has ten or more counts. The chain employs TRBV6-2 or TRBV6-3 and TRBJ2-5; TRBD1 might be the D (5 bases). Trimming left V 5 bases short and J 0 bases short, with 16 bases between. The CDR3 has 16 amino acids. Germline CDR1 and CDR2: MNHEY and SVGEGT. CDR3 sequence: CASSRIPTADQETQYF. The CDR3 DNA reads TGTGCCAGCAGTAGGATCCCGACAGCAGACCAAGAGACCCAGTACTTC.

The genes are TRBV5-1 and TRBJ2-7; the D gene is possibly TRBD1 (5 bases). In germline, CDR1 is SGHRS, CDR2 YFSETQ. The CDR3 runs to 16 residues. Trimming removed 1 base from V and 0 bases from J, with 14 bases in between. The CDR3 sequence: CASSLTATGYSYEQYF. The DNA for the CDR3 is TGCGCCAGCAGCTTGACCGCCACAGGTTACTCCTACGAGCAGTACTTC. Combining the CDR3 with reference TRBV5-1 and TRBJ2-7 gives the whole variable domain KAGVTQTPRYLIKTRGQQVTLSCSPISGHRSVSWYQQTPGQGLQFLFEYFSETQRNKGNFPGRFSGRQFSNSRSEMNVSTLELGDSALYLCASSLTATGYSYEQYFGPGTRLTVT.

This clonotype was seen at least ten times. The chain combines TRBV7-2 with TRBJ2-3, with D possibly called TRBD1 or TRBD2 (6 bases each). Germline lookup yields CDR1 SGHTA and CDR2 FQGNSA. Trimming removed 3 bases from V and 2 bases from J, with 18 bases in between. There are 17 residues in the CDR3. The CDR3 DNA follows: TGTGCCAGCAGCTTTACGGGGGCCGTTCTTTACACAGATACGCAGTATTTT. Its protein product is CASSFTGAVLYTDTQYF.

This clonotype showed up many times. This chain joins TRBV29-1 and TRBJ2-3; D is possibly TRBD2 (5 bases). CDR1 is SQVTM and CDR2 is ANQGSEA in the germline V gene. Trimming left V 2 bases short and J 2 bases short, with 14 bases between. This CDR3 spans 15 amino acids. In nucleotides, the CDR3 is TGCAGCGTTGAACCCCGGGGTTCCCACACAGATACGCAGTATTTT. Amino acids: CSVEPRGSHTDTQYF.

J is TRBJ1-2 and V is TRBV7-2; 7 positions agree with TRBD1. Germline loops: CDR1 SGHTA, CDR2 FQGNSA. This CDR3 has 13 residues. V shed 5 bases, J shed 8 bases, and the junction held 8 bases outside the gene matches. Here the CDR3 reads CASSPNYRGGYTF. For the CDR3, the DNA is TGTGCCAGCAGCCCAAATTACAGGGGCGGCTACACCTTC.

In this sample, this clonotype turned up many times. The chain links TRBV7-3 to TRBJ1-1, with TRBD1 as a possible D gene (6 bases). V lost 4 bases and J 12 bases, leaving 18 bases between the germline ends. Per the germline V gene, CDR1 is SGHTA and CDR2 is FQGTGA. The length of the CDR3 is 13 residues. CDR3 amino acids: CASSSTGKGSTFF. The CDR3 DNA reads TGTGCCAGCAGCTCTACAGGGAAGGGTAGCACTTTCTTT.

This clonotype came up many times. The genes are TRBV24-1 and TRBJ2-1, with 8 bases aligning to TRBD1. CDR1 is KGHDR and CDR2 is SFDVKD in the germline V gene. The V segment lost 1 base and the J segment 8 bases; nucleotides outside the gene matches: 12. CDR3 size: 17 residues. CDR3 sequence reads: CATSDFIGGQAVDEQFF. CDR3 DNA sequence: TGTGCCACCAGTGATTTTATAGGGGGACAGGCTGTGGATGAGCAGTTCTTC.

This clonotype was seen repeatedly, ten times or more. V is TRBV5-1 and J is TRBJ1-5, with 8 bases identical to TRBD1. CDR1 and CDR2 from the germline V gene are SGHRS and YFSETQ. The CDR3 loop spans 14 amino acids. V shed 3 bases and J 6 bases; nucleotides not matched to a gene: 5. In nucleotides, the CDR3 is TGCGCCAGCAGCTCGGGACAGGAGGGTCAGCCCCAGCATTTT. This codes for CASSSGQEGQPQHF.

V and J are TRBV5-1 and TRBJ1-1; the D gene is possibly TRBD1 (6 bases). In germline, CDR1 is SGHRS, CDR2 YFSETQ. Trimming removed 5 bases from V and 5 bases from J, with 13 bases in between. CDR3 length: 13 amino acids. CDR3 amino acids: CASRIGQSTEAFF. As DNA, the CDR3 is TGCGCCAGCAGGATCGGACAGTCGACTGAAGCTTTCTTT.

The sample holds many counts of this clonotype. This chain joins TRBV20-1 and TRBJ1-1, with 8 bases lining up with TRBD1. Germline V gene sequence: CDR1 DFQATT, CDR2 SNEGSKA (reference sequence). This CDR3 contains 12 residues. V was pared by 6 bases and J by 4 bases, with 4 bases of the junction left unmatched. The CDR3 bases are TGCAGTGCCCACAGGGGGAGCACTGAAGCTTTCTTT. Translation: CSAHRGSTEAFF.

This clonotype was seen repeatedly, ten times or more. V usage is TRBV28 and J usage is TRBJ1-1; D possibly corresponds to TRBD1 (6 bases). This CDR3 is 15 amino acids long. Trimming pared 7 bases from V and 0 bases from J, leaving 15 bases between. The germline V gene has CDR1 MDHEN and CDR2 SYDVKM. In DNA form, the CDR3 reads TGTGCCAGCATAACGACAGGTCCAATGAACACTGAAGCTTTCTTT. Translated: CASITTGPMNTEAFF.

With respect to this clonotype: An end of the junction does not agree with germline; a read error may underlie this. V gene TRBV2 combines with J gene TRBJ2-3, with TRBD2 matching over 11 bases. This CDR3 comprises 16 residues. The germline CDR1 and CDR2 sequences are SNHLY and FYNNEI. CDR3 protein: CASSGGSGGATDTLYF. CDR3 nucleotides: TGTGCCAGCAGTGGCGGTAGCGGGGGGGCAACAGATACGCTGTATTTT.

The gene calls are TRBV27 and TRBJ1-1; maybe TRBD1 (5 bases). The V gene lost 6 bases and the J gene lost 0 bases, with 8 bases spanning the gap. This CDR3 contains 13 residues. CDR1 and CDR2 from the germline V gene are MNHEY and SMNVEV (reference sequence). CDR3 nucleotide sequence: TGTGCCAGCAGGGGACGGATGAACACTGAAGCTTTCTTT. Its translation is CASRGRMNTEAFF.

In its sample, this clonotype was seen many times. CDR3 loop: CATSGSHHSWADTQYF. As DNA, the CDR3 is TGTGCCACCAGTGGCTCCCATCATAGTTGGGCGGATACGCAGTATTTT. The chain has TRBV24-1 and TRBJ2-3; D gene unclear. The CDR3 length is 16 residues. Germline loops: CDR1 KGHDR, CDR2 SFDVKD. Trimming left V 5 bases short and J 6 bases short, with 20 bases between.

Ten or more counts support this clonotype. The V gene is TRBV6-5, the J gene TRBJ2-5; 9 bases are shared with TRBD2. V shed 8 bases, J shed 3 bases, and the junction held 4 bases outside the gene matches. The CDR3 has 13 residues. CDR1 is MNHEY, CDR2 SVGAGI, per germline. The CDR3: CASGLAGEETQYF. CDR3 sequence (DNA): TGTGCCAGCGGATTAGCGGGGGAAGAGACCCAGTACTTC.

J is TRBJ2-1 and V is TRBV27, with 7 bases matching TRBD2. With 4 bases clipped from V and 8 bases from J, the junction kept 2 bases outside the gene matches. The CDR3 is made up of 12 amino acids. Germline V CDR1 and CDR2: MNHEY, SMNVEV (reference sequence). CDR3 protein: CASSYRGDEQFF. CDR3 DNA sequence: TGTGCCAGCAGTTATCGGGGGGATGAGCAGTTCTTC.

The J gene is TRBJ2-5, the V gene TRBV3-2; the D call in the table, TRBD2, was not verified against the DNA. TRBV3-2 is termed a pseudogene. CDR3 size: 16 residues. CDR3 DNA sequence: TGTGCCAGCAGCCAAGATGATTGGACTTCCCAAGAGACCCAGTACTTC. Encoded protein: CASSQDDWTSQETQYF.